This T cell receptor beta chain was documented in a study of cytomegalovirus exposure and HLA in healthy donors. Notes on this clone: The junction and the germline gene differ at one end; a read error may be behind it.

CDR3 size: 13 residues. Germline V gene data show CDR1 as ENHRY and CDR2 as SYGVKD. TCRdb keeps only in-frame clones here, not all; method: immunoSEQ multiplex PCR. The sample yields over 150,000 clones, around 84% seen once. The J gene is TRBJ2-5, the V gene TRBV10-3; 7 nucleotides align to TRBD2. Sample: PBMCs. The clonotype was recovered from a man between 18 and 29 years old in good health and CMV-seropositive. This CDR3 reads CAMSDMGGETQYF. The CDR3 bases are TGTGCCATGAGTGACATGGGAGGGGAGACCCAGTACTTC.